This TCR beta chain was documented in a study of cytomegalovirus exposure and HLA in healthy donors (dated by TCRdb to 2017 to 2019). Background on the whole study: An earlier analysis of several hundred of the donors reported roughly 300 Gb of sequence data and 117 million unique TCR beta sequences from about 200 million T cells. An early release that covered about 600 HLA-typed donors contained around 300 gigabases of sequencing data and some 87 million unique TCR sequences. The genetic ancestry cluster associated with self-reported Caucasian donors included around four fifths of the approximately 400 genotyped donors. The study was designed to test whether signatures of past pathogen exposure could be identified by cataloging public T cell receptors. The study profiled the T cell repertoires of 550 to 700 subjects by immunosequencing and related them to cytomegalovirus serostatus. Besides the first cohort of about 730 subjects, a separate validation cohort made up of roughly 120 different subjects was used. The study combined high-throughput TCR immunosequencing, statistical association of individual TCRs with disease status, and machine learning to predict cytomegalovirus infection status. To study patterns of TCR occurrence, a later analysis re-analyzed previously published TCR beta repertoires from around 700 donors and added high-resolution HLA genotyping. Rather than using new phenotypic data, the later analysis identified candidate immune exposures from TCR beta sequences and from how often those sequences occurred across donors. In an earlier analysis of 587 of the donors, high-throughput TCR beta sequencing was used to judge whether each TCR beta V gene segment behaved as functional or pseudogenic. Alongside the repertoire data, information on donor age, sex, ethnicity and CMV serostatus was compiled. Genome-wide SNP genotypes for about 60% of the 666 donors were used in a later genetic analysis, which treated that subset as a discovery cohort. All discovery cohort repertoires had been generated using a single sequencing platform. Class I and class II HLA loci were covered by the typing at four-digit resolution. Typing coverage varied by locus: roughly 620-640 donors for A, B, C, DRB1 and DQB1; approximately 520 for DQA1; more than 600 for DPA1; 450 to 480 for DPB1. Roughly 5 DR-DQ haplotypes were handled as single units for association and clustering because linkage in the cohort was strong. Among some 400 genotyped donors of the cohort, an average of approximately 240,000 unique TCR beta nucleotide sequences were sequenced per donor, roughly 18% of them non-productive. What the study reported, not specific to this receptor: CMV serostatus was the only immune exposure information available for the cohort. Correlated functional status among segregating V segments might be attributable to linkage disequilibrium, but an unknown experimental factor could not be ruled out. A later genetic analysis associated a missense DCLRE1C variant with V-gene and J-gene trimming of TCR beta chains, and an independent cohort replicated the association. Because the 87-base-pair reads could not distinguish some IMGT-functional V segments, including TRBV6-2 and TRBV6-3, those segments were excluded. A further reported finding was that TCR beta sequences accurately predicted the HLA-A and HLA-B alleles for most subjects in the first cohort. While some public TCRs were present in many individuals, most TCR sequences turned up only very rarely across donors. A later analysis found that HLA-associated TCR beta chains were more clonally expanded and had lower generation probabilities than equally common non-associated chains. When HLA alleles, especially DR and DQ, strongly co-occurred, TCR associations were difficult to assign to individual alleles. This cohort had only TCR beta chains sequenced, and the lack of alpha or paired-chain data limited which features could be detected. Because HLA typing was unavailable for some donors at each locus, only the typed subset was used in association tests. Because counts were too low, some 16 rarely observed V segments, including chromosome 9 orphons, were excluded from the earlier analysis of around 590 of the donors. In a later analysis, 15,000 to 20,000 TCR beta sequences were associated with specific HLA alleles at a false discovery rate of 0.05. The presence/absence analyses assumed that sequencing depth was roughly uniform across donors, and that assumption may not be true. In an earlier analysis of 587 of the donors, most TCR beta V segments appeared in productive rearrangements about 90% or about 30% of the time, broadly matching IMGT annotations. In vitro tests confirmed that a few of the cytomegalovirus-associated TCR beta chains recognize cytomegalovirus antigens. According to the authors, the approach could potentially be generalized to other disease states and immunological phenotypes. A later genetic analysis reported fewer N-insertions in productive TCRs among donors in an Asian-associated ancestry cluster than the roughly 700-donor mean. Cytomegalovirus status was reported to be diagnosed by the classifier with high specificity and sensitivity in both the original and validation cohorts. A later analysis found that most CMV-associated TCR beta chains appeared HLA-restricted, with HLA associations seemingly driven largely by CMV exposure. Several of the top co-occurrence clusters appeared to be linked to parvovirus B19, influenza, CMV and Epstein-Barr virus, according to a later analysis. In a later analysis, TCR association rates were found to vary across HLA loci, with the most associated TCRs seen for DRB1 alleles and the fewest for HLA-C alleles. The study listed around 160 TCR beta chains as associated with cytomegalovirus. A cluster of highly shared sequence variants was judged likely to represent a technical artifact of the sequencing pipeline.

Comments on this clone: The specificity of this receptor is unknown. Qualities for individual bases were not recorded, and no much larger clone is one base off.

The CDR1 and CDR2 encoded by the germline V gene are SNHLY and FYNNEI. From the cysteine up to the phenylalanine, the CDR3 has a length of 12 residues. The CDR3 DNA has 36 bases and is translated from base 1. V drops 6 bases and J drops 6 bases, leaving 8 bases in between. The cohort comprised some 700 healthy bone marrow donors. At the time of sampling, every cohort member was nominally healthy, though immune exposures that went unrecorded were likely present. Of the 670 or so cohort members, roughly 300 had positive CMV serostatus and 350 to 450 had negative CMV serostatus, and CMV serostatus was not recorded for the donor. Every donor gave a peripheral blood sample, and the peripheral blood mononuclear cells from that sample were used for TCR beta sequencing. Genomic DNA was extracted from the blood cell samples with the Qiagen DNeasy Blood Extraction Kit. Libraries were made using the immunoSEQ multiplex PCR assay. A mixture of 60 forward primers for TCR Vbeta segments and 13 reverse primers for TCR Jbeta segments was used in the multiplex PCR. A multiplex PCR assay on genomic DNA amplified the CDR3 region of rearranged TCR beta genes. On the Illumina HiSeq System, the amplified TCR beta libraries were sequenced as 87-base-pair reads. The source study handled its data this way. A later analysis tallied around 87 million unique TCR beta chains across the 610 or so repertoires, and around 10 million of those chains were shared by two or more donors. To remove PCR and sequencing errors, raw reads were error-corrected and collapsed into unique sequences using a nearest-neighbor algorithm that merged closely related sequences. V, D and J gene segments were assigned by aligning CDR3 sequences to IMGT reference sequences. For a sequence to be retained, a match of at least six nucleotides to both a V gene segment and a J gene segment was required. Rearrangements were called productive when the CDR3 lacked stop codons and stayed in frame with V and J; all others were non-productive. Following IMGT convention, CDR3 was defined as the stretch from the second conserved V-encoded cysteine to the conserved J-encoded phenylalanine. Sequences without an unambiguous match to a single V gene segment were excluded from the earlier analysis of 587 of the donors. An earlier analysis of over 450 of the donors classified V segments as functional when productive rearrangements were above 56.7% and as segregating when the standard deviation between donors was above 5%. A statistical classification framework was developed to diagnose cytomegalovirus status using the catalog of TCR beta chain sequences. In a later analysis, TCR nucleotide sequences were compared against IMGT/GENE-DB human TR gene sequences so that V and J genes could be assigned. A later analysis assigned CDR3 sequences and most-parsimonious VDJ recombination scenarios with the TCRdist pipeline. In a later analysis, every TCR beta chain was defined by the combination of its CDR3 amino acid sequence and its V-gene family, and reads without a unique V-gene family were dropped. In a later analysis, approximately 590 highly shared, low-generation-probability nucleotide sequences were removed to address suspected cross-contamination and a sequencing artifact. A later analysis calculated a clonal expansion index for each public chain from normalized within-repertoire ranks of inferred template counts. Generation probabilities in a later analysis came from a VDJ recombination model fitted to out-of-frame rearrangements, and those results were checked against IGoR. A later analysis scored TCR-TCR, TCR-HLA and TCR-CMV co-occurrence with hypergeometric tests, applying a repertoire-size bias correction to TCR pairs. False discovery rates were estimated in a later analysis by permuting HLA or CMV assignments 20 times. In a later analysis, co-occurring TCRs were grouped with DBSCAN, and TCRdist sequence similarity was added when clustering was performed within HLA-allele-positive subsets. Repertoires with fewer than 30,000 or more than 120,000 public chains, plus five repertoires with anomalous nucleotide sharing, were excluded from co-occurrence clustering. TCRdb obtained this table from immuneACCESS and retained in-frame rearrangements with V and J assigned. These tables miss some clones; where compared with another copy, unresolved V genes account for less than half of the shortfall, and the remainder is unexplained. For V, J and clone size, that table is used; D and trimming come from the DNA. The sample table records about 140,000 clones; roughly two thirds of these occur just once. The ten largest clones capture about an eighth of the sample.

Here the chain combines TRBV2 and TRBJ2-2, with TRBD2 as a weak D call on 5 bases. This TCR came from a human donor in good health. Source material: PBMCs. The DNA is as follows: TGTGCCAGCAGGGGAGCTCCCGGGGAGCTGTTTTTT. Its translation reads: CASRGAPGELFF.